The 25 T cell receptor beta chains below come from one sample, sequenced in a study of control samples from healthy donors and cancer patients. TCRdb's table, derived via immunoSEQ multiplex PCR, lists solely in-frame clones and lacks some. The data contain some 57,000 clones, approximately 95% of them seen just once; the ten biggest clones take up nearly 2.5%. The sequenced material came from blood. Every receptor here comes from a man aged 30-40 years in good health.

This chain links TRBV4-3 with TRBJ2-1; TRBD2 matches 8 bases. The CDR3 length is 17 residues. Germline V gene lookup returns CDR1 LGHNA and CDR2 YSLEER. V shed 0 bases and J 5 bases; nucleotides not matched to a gene: 9. The CDR3 region has the DNA TGCGCCAGCAGCCAAGATCGGACTTTAGCGGGAAACAATGAGCAGTTCTTC. As protein: CASSQDRTLAGNNEQFF.

This chain connects TRBV7-2 to TRBJ2-3; D is perhaps TRBD1 or TRBD2 (5 bases each). CDR3 length equals 15 residues. The V gene lost 5 bases and the J gene lost 0 bases, with 12 bases spanning the gap. Germline V CDR1 and CDR2: SGHTA, FQGNSA. CDR3 sequence (DNA): TGTGCCAGCAGCCCCATGGGACCCAGCACAGATACGCAGTATTTT. Its translation is CASSPMGPSTDTQYF.

CDR3 coding DNA: TGTGCCAGCAGGGGGAGGGGGACAGCCAACCGCTACGAGCAGTACTTC. It translates to CASRGRGTANRYEQYF. The chain couples TRBV5-8 to TRBJ2-7; D tentatively fits TRBD1 or TRBD2 (7 bases each). Deletions cut 5 bases from V and 3 bases from J, with 21 bases between. Germline assignment: CDR1 SGHTS and CDR2 YDEGEE. This CDR3 spans 16 amino acids.

The gene calls are TRBV4-1 and TRBJ1-5; TRBD1 might be the D (5 bases). The CDR3 sequence is 20 residues long. The V end was cut by 2 bases, the J end by 5 bases, with 28 bases between. Germline V gives CDR1 MGHRA, CDR2 YSYEKL. In nucleotides, the CDR3 is TGCGCCAGCAGCCAAACCCGGGCCCCGGGGGGGGGTAAAAGGGATCAGCCCCAGCATTTT. Protein product: CASSQTRAPGGGKRDQPQHF.

The chain carries TRBV20-1 and TRBJ2-1; D gene uncertain. Trimming took off 3 bases at V and 0 bases at J, with 12 bases between the two ends. The CDR3 extends over 15 amino acids. The V gene's germline CDR1 is DFQATT and CDR2 SNEGSKA (reference sequence). The CDR3 spells CSASNPESSYNEQFF. Written as DNA, the CDR3 is TGCAGTGCTAGTAATCCGGAGAGCTCCTACAATGAGCAGTTCTTC.

The chain combines TRBV10-1 with TRBJ1-1; D uncertain. Trimming shortened V by 5 bases and J by 2 bases, and 12 bases separated the two germline ends. This CDR3 has 14 residues. CDR1 and CDR2 from the germline V gene are WNHNN and SYGVQD (reference sequence). The CDR3 DNA reads TGCGCCAGCAGTACTGGACTGGGAAACACTGAAGCTTTCTTT. It is translated as CASSTGLGNTEAFF.

The chain joins TRBV25-1 to TRBJ2-1; a weak D match, TRBD2 (6 bases). CDR3 length: 16 amino acids. Germline loops: CDR1 MGHDK, CDR2 SYGVNS. The ends were cut back, 2 bases at V and 7 bases at J, with 18 bases in the middle. In DNA form, the CDR3 reads TGTGCCAGCAGTGAACCCCCGGGGAGGACTACAAATGAGCAGTTCTTC. This gives the protein CASSEPPGRTTNEQFF. The full variable domain, completed using reference TRBV25-1 and TRBJ2-1, is EADIYQTPRYLVIGTGKKITLECSQTMGHDKMYWYQQDPGMELHLIHYSYGVNSTEKGDLSSESTVSRIRTEHFPLTLESARPSHTSQYLCASSEPPGRTTNEQFFGPGTRLTVL.

V and J are TRBV2 and TRBJ2-7; 11 bases agree with TRBD1. The germline gives CDR1 SNHLY, CDR2 FYNNEI. Trimming cost V 5 bases and J 4 bases; bases outside gene matches: 7. The CDR3 totals 15 residues. The CDR3: CASSRTGGNRYEQYF. The CDR3 DNA reads as TGTGCCAGCAGTCGGACAGGGGGCAATCGATACGAGCAGTACTTC.

The chain has TRBV2 and TRBJ2-1, with 10 positions matching TRBD1. Germline V gives CDR1 SNHLY, CDR2 FYNNEI. Losses at the gene ends were 5 bases for V and 3 bases for J; bases not matched to a gene: 4. CDR3 length equals 15 residues. The CDR3 DNA follows: TGTGCCAGCAGTCGACAGGGGGCGAACTACAATGAGCAGTTCTTC. Translated: CASSRQGANYNEQFF.

This sequence joins TRBV2 and TRBJ1-1, with 11 nucleotides matching TRBD1. The germline gives CDR1 SNHLY, CDR2 FYNNEI. Losses at the gene ends were 6 bases for V and 5 bases for J; bases not matched to a gene: 8. The CDR3 is 15 amino acids. The CDR3 loop is CASRWTGGDYTEAFF. CDR3 sequence (DNA): TGTGCCAGCAGGTGGACAGGGGGCGATTATACTGAAGCTTTCTTT.

The gene calls are TRBV4-1 and TRBJ1-5, with D perhaps TRBD1 (6 bases). Germline lookup yields CDR1 MGHRA and CDR2 YSYEKL. The CDR3 runs 16 residues. The germline V and J ends were trimmed by 2 bases and 4 bases, with 15 bases remaining between them. CDR3 residues: CASSQFFRTANQPQHF. CDR3 nucleotide sequence: TGCGCCAGCAGCCAATTTTTTAGGACAGCAAATCAGCCCCAGCATTTT.

The rearrangement joins TRBV12-3 or TRBV12-4 to TRBJ2-7; 10 bases map to TRBD1. This CDR3 region has 13 residues. V shed 8 bases and J 2 bases; nucleotides not matched to a gene: 3. CDR3 sequence: CASGDRGPYEQYF. The CDR3, as DNA: TGTGCCAGCGGCGACAGGGGGCCCTACGAGCAGTACTTC.

The chain carries TRBV9 and TRBJ2-1, with 10 bases fitting TRBD1. Germline CDR1 is SGDLS and CDR2 is YYNGEE. The J segment lost 6 bases and the V segment lost 4 bases, leaving 4 bases of the junction unmatched. The CDR3 is 14 amino acids. This CDR3 reads CASSKGQGLNEQFF. For the CDR3, the DNA is TGTGCCAGCAGCAAGGGACAGGGGCTCAATGAGCAGTTCTTC.

The V and J genes are TRBV7-9 and TRBJ2-1; TRBD2 matches at 14 bases. From germline, CDR1 is SEHNR and CDR2 FQNEAQ (reference sequence). This CDR3 has 16 amino acids. The ends lost 5 bases at V and 9 bases at J; junction bases unmatched: 9. CDR3 amino acids: CASSMGLAGVFAEQFF. CDR3 nucleotides: TGTGCCAGCAGCATGGGACTAGCGGGAGTGTTTGCTGAGCAGTTCTTC.

The chain employs TRBV6-1 and TRBJ1-5; 11 nucleotides align to TRBD1. From germline, CDR1 is MNHNS and CDR2 SASEGT. The V segment lost 2 bases and the J segment 2 bases; nucleotides outside the gene matches: 8. The CDR3 is made up of 18 amino acids. In DNA form, the CDR3 reads TGTGCCAGCAGTGAAAGGACAGGGGGCCGTTGGGGCAATCAGCCCCAGCATTTT. Its protein is CASSERTGGRWGNQPQHF.

The chain joins TRBV5-4 to TRBJ1-6, with unresolved D. The CDR3 is 12 amino acids. With 0 bases removed from V and 12 bases from J, the gap between germline ends came to 7 bases. Germline CDR1 SGHNT, CDR2 YYREEE (reference sequence). The CDR3 DNA follows: TGTGCCAGCAGCTTGGTGGGGAAACCCCTCCACTTT. Translating gives CASSLVGKPLHF.

This clone turned up a few times. The J gene is TRBJ1-4, the V gene TRBV6-5, with 8 positions matching TRBD1. The CDR3 is made up of 15 amino acids. The ends lost 8 bases at V and 5 bases at J; junction bases unmatched: 10. Germline V CDR1 and CDR2: MNHEY, SVGAGI. The CDR3 is CASGTGQGANEKLFF. The DNA of the CDR3 is TGTGCCAGCGGGACTGGACAGGGAGCGAATGAAAAACTGTTTTTT.

The J gene is TRBJ1-1, the V gene TRBV2, with unresolved D. CDR1 is SNHLY, CDR2 FYNNEI, per germline. CDR3 size: 15 residues. Trimming pared 4 bases from V and 1 base from J, leaving 13 bases between. In DNA, the CDR3 is TGTGCCAGCAGTGTGAAACGCGGGTCGAACACTGAAGCTTTCTTT. Protein product: CASSVKRGSNTEAFF.

The V call is TRBV15, the J call TRBJ1-5; D perhaps matches TRBD1 (6 bases). Trimming stripped 1 base from V and 4 bases from J, with 11 bases between. The CDR3 contains 15 residues. Per the germline V gene, CDR1 is LNHNV and CDR2 is YYDKDF (reference sequence). This chain's CDR3 is CATSRGGGGNQPQHF. DNA for the CDR3: TGTGCCACCAGCAGAGGGGGGGGCGGGAATCAGCCCCAGCATTTT. Looking up the rest from reference TRBV15 and TRBJ1-5 gives the full variable domain: DAMVIQNPRYQVTQFGKPVTLSCSQTLNHNVMYWYQQKSSQAPKLLFHYYDKDFNNEADTPDNFQSRRPNTSFCFLDIRSPGLGDTAMYLCATSRGGGGNQPQHFGDGTRLSIL.

The rearrangement links TRBV19 to TRBJ2-7; D not certain. V lost 6 bases and J 2 bases, leaving 11 bases between the germline ends. Per germline, CDR1 LNHDA and CDR2 SQIVND (reference sequence). The CDR3 covers 13 residues. The DNA for the CDR3 is TGTGCCAGTAGCCCCGGGCAGGCCTACGAGCAGTACTTC. Amino acid sequence: CASSPGQAYEQYF.

The chain uses TRBV5-4 and TRBJ2-1; 14 bases fit TRBD2. CDR3 length: 17 amino acids. The V gene end was trimmed by 4 bases and the J gene end by 6 bases; junction bases not matched to a gene: 9. The V gene's germline CDR1 is SGHNT and CDR2 YYREEE (reference sequence). CDR3 nucleotides: TGTGCCAGCAGCCTGGGACTAGCGGGAGAAGTGGGCAATGAGCAGTTCTTC. Its translation: CASSLGLAGEVGNEQFF.

The gene calls are TRBV11-2 and TRBJ2-7; no definite D call. CDR3 length: 12 residues. The germline V and J ends were trimmed by 6 bases and 2 bases, with 8 bases remaining between them. Per germline, CDR1 SGHAT and CDR2 FQNNGV. Here the CDR3 reads CASRYGAYEQYF. CDR3 DNA: TGTGCCAGCAGGTACGGCGCCTACGAGCAGTACTTC.

The chain is built from TRBV28 and TRBJ2-7; D call uncertain. Germline loops: CDR1 MDHEN, CDR2 SYDVKM. The V end lost 3 bases, the J end lost 2 bases, and 8 bases lay between the germline ends. The CDR3 totals 13 residues. The CDR3 loop is CASSFGSPYEQYF. In DNA form, the CDR3 reads TGTGCCAGCAGTTTCGGCAGCCCCTACGAGCAGTACTTC.

The J gene is TRBJ1-2, the V gene TRBV7-2, with D perhaps TRBD1 (6 bases). This CDR3 has 13 amino acids. Germline V gene data show CDR1 as SGHTA and CDR2 as FQGNSA. V was trimmed by 5 bases and J by 3 bases, leaving 10 bases between them. This chain's CDR3 is CASSLDRHYGYTF. CDR3 DNA: TGTGCCAGCAGCCTGGACAGACACTATGGCTACACCTTC.

The rearrangement links TRBV7-6 to TRBJ1-1, with D unclear. This CDR3 region has 15 residues. The germline V gene has CDR1 SGHVS and CDR2 FNYEAQ. The V end was cut by 1 base, the J end by 2 bases, with 11 bases between. The CDR3 region has the DNA TGTGCCAGCAGCTTAGGGGGAGAAACAAACACTGAAGCTTTCTTT. The encoded protein is CASSLGGETNTEAFF.